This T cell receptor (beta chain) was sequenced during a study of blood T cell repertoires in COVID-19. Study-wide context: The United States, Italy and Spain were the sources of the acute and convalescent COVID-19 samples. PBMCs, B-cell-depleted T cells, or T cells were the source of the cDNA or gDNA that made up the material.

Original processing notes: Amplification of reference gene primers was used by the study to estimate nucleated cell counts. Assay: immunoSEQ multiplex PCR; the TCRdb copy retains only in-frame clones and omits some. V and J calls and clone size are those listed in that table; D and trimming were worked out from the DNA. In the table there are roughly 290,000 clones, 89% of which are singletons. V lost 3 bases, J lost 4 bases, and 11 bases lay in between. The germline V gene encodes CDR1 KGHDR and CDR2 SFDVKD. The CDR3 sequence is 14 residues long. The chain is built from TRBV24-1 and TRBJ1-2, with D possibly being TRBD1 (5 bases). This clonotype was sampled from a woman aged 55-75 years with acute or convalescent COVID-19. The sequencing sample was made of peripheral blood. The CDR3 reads CATSDLDTSYGYTF. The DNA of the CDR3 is TGTGCCACCAGTGATCTGGACACCTCCTATGGCTACACCTTC.